The 4 T cell receptor beta chains below all came from one sample that was sequenced in a study of T cells in Graves' hyperthyroidism and ophthalmopathy (dated by TCRdb to the late 2010s). Library preparation used multiplex PCR. TCRdb shows the sequencer as Illumina HiSeq 2000. TCR beta CDR3 regions were amplified from RNA transcripts. The first round of RT-PCR for the TCR CDR3 was performed with the HTBI primer set and the Qiagen OneStep RT-PCR kit. TCRdb applied fastp at Q25 and MiXCR to the public reads, then kept only in-frame beta chains. Each entry merges the rows of one CDR3 protein and shows their most common DNA and genes. This sample holds about 610,000 distinct CDR3 sequences; about 15% were observed only once. Approximately 4.2% of the sample goes to the ten largest clones. Material for sequencing was blood. All receptors come from a woman aged 40 to 55 with Graves' ophthalmopathy.

The table lists this clonotype with many counts. V is TRBV11-2 and J is TRBJ2-2; 10 positions agree with TRBD2. Germline V gene sequence: CDR1 SGHAT, CDR2 FQNNGV. The CDR3 runs to 15 residues. The J segment lost 9 bases and the V segment lost 5 bases, leaving 9 bases of the junction unmatched. The CDR3 nucleotides are TGTGCCAGCAGCCCAGCGGGAGGGCCAATCCGGGAGCTGTTTTTT. Encoded protein: CASSPAGGPIRELFF. Using reference TRBV11-2 and TRBJ2-2 for the parts outside the CDR3, the full variable domain is EAGVAQSPRYKIIEKRQSVAFWCNPISGHATLYWYQQILGQGPKLLIQFQNNGVVDDSQLPKDRFSAERLKGVDSTLKIQPAKLEDSAVYLCASSPAGGPIRELFFGEGSRLTVL.

This clonotype was detected ten times or more. The rearrangement uses TRBV11-2 and TRBJ2-7; D is unclear. Trimming took off 2 bases at V and 6 bases at J, with 5 bases between the two ends. The germline V gene has CDR1 SGHAT and CDR2 FQNNGV. The length of the CDR3 is 11 residues. CDR3: CASSLQSEQYF. The CDR3 DNA reads TGTGCCAGCAGCTTACAGTCCGAGCAGTACTTC.

The table lists this clonotype with many counts. This sequence joins TRBV6-5 and TRBJ1-1; D is possibly TRBD1 (6 bases). This CDR3 has 14 amino acids. V lost 7 bases and J 0 bases, leaving 12 bases between the germline ends. CDR1 is MNHEY and CDR2 is SVGAGI in the germline V gene. The CDR3 reads CASIRGSLNTEAFF. The DNA of the CDR3 is TGTGCCAGCATCAGGGGCTCCTTGAACACTGAAGCTTTCTTT.

This clonotype has a count of ten or more. V gene TRBV29-1 combines with J gene TRBJ2-7; D possibly uses TRBD1 or TRBD2 (5 bases each). V lost 7 bases and J 0 bases, leaving 13 bases between the germline ends. The CDR3 length is 13 residues. CDR1 and CDR2 (germline): SQVTM, ANQGSEA. The CDR3: CSAGDGNSYEQYF. Here the CDR3 DNA reads TGCAGCGCCGGGGACGGCAACTCCTACGAGCAGTACTTC.